This TCR beta chain was captured in a study of shared clonotypes between healthy human individuals. Background on the study: The study used three CD4 naive, three CD4 memory, two CD8 naive and one CD8 memory plate per donor.

In regard to this clone: Its target is unknown.

Study-wide results and limits: Researchers sampled only blood; tissue repertoires likely differ. Sharing across four donors was highest in naive CD4 (roughly 5%) and lowest in memory CD8 (around 0.4%).

The deep-level immunoSEQ assay was used. Only in-frame clones appear in the TCRdb table, and some are missing; sequencing was by immunoSEQ multiplex PCR. The table shows some 2,500,000 clones, with more than 85% occurring only once. The V end lost 2 bases, the J end lost 5 bases, and 10 bases lay between the germline ends. CDR1 is LGHNA and CDR2 is YNFKEQ in the germline V gene. The CDR3 loop spans 14 amino acids. The sequenced sample consisted of naive CD4+ T cells from PBMCs. The subset is: CD45RA+ positively selected. This receptor was identified in a man aged 18 to 29 in good health. Some clones in this sample may be carry-over from other donors' samples. The chain carries TRBV4-2 and TRBJ2-1; D not resolved. CDR3 amino acids: CASSQYPPNNEQFF. The CDR3 DNA reads TGTGCCAGCAGCCAATACCCCCCAAACAATGAGCAGTTCTTC.